This TCR beta chain was captured in a study of blood T cell repertoires in COVID-19. Across the study: Samples representing acute and convalescent COVID-19 were sourced from the United States, Italy and Spain. T cells, B-cell-depleted T cells, or PBMCs supplied cDNA or gDNA.

Germline V gene sequence: CDR1 MNHEY, CDR2 SVGEGT. The CDR3 loop spans 19 amino acids. With V trimmed by 4 bases and J by 0 bases, 10 bases remained unmatched. In the original analysis: Scientists estimated how many nucleated cells there were by amplifying reference gene primers. This table comes from immunoSEQ multiplex PCR, and its TCRdb copy is limited to in-frame clones, with some not included. The V and J calls and the clone size are those of that table, but D and trimming were determined from the DNA. The profile shows about 490,000 clones, 80% to 90% of them singletons. The sequence was obtained from a human donor in a cohort sampled during active COVID-19. The chain couples TRBV6-2 or TRBV6-3 to TRBJ2-2; TRBD2 aligns across 11 bases. The sequenced material came from peripheral blood. This CDR3 reads CASSFGTSGDISNTGELFF. The DNA of the CDR3 is TGTGCCAGCAGTTTCGGGACTAGCGGAGATATTTCGAACACCGGGGAGCTGTTTTTT.